The rows below give T cell receptor beta chains drawn from one sample of a study of EBV T-cell therapy then PD-1 blockade in nasopharyngeal carcinoma. Their specific antigens are unknown. Clones were read by immunoSEQ multiplex PCR, and TCRdb kept only the in-frame ones, dropping some. The repertoire includes 20,000 to 25,000 clones, over 75% of them detected once, and 25% to 35% sits in the top ten. Specimen: CD8+ T cells from blood, collected between days 50 and 65 from a patient whose treatment included autologous EBV-specific T cells and nivolumab. The receptor set was obtained from a man between 35 and 55 years old with nasopharyngeal carcinoma. Both conserved end residues are part of each CDR3. Fields, in order: J gene, clone size, D gene, V gene, CDR3 DNA, CDR3 protein. D genes are given only for firm matches. Only some rows state a clone size, as once, few, many or a class for expanded clones.

TRBJ1-2,NA,TRBD1,TRBV6-5,TGTGCCAGCAGTTCGGGGACAGGGGGACTTAACTATGGCTACACCTTC,CASSSGTGGLNYGYTF
TRBJ1-6,NA,NA,TRBV5-5,TGTGCCAGCAGCGCTTCCTTAGTGAGCTCCTATAATTCACCCCTCCACTTT,CASSASLVSSYNSPLHF
TRBJ2-7,NA,TRBD2,TRBV20-1,TGCAGTGCTAGTACGGGGGGCTACGAGCAGTACTTC,CSASTGGYEQYF
TRBJ2-7,once,NA,TRBV7-8,TGTGCCAGCAGCTTAGCGGCTCCCTACGAGCAGTACTTC,CASSLAAPYEQYF
TRBJ2-7,NA,TRBD2,TRBV4-3,TGCGCCAGCAGCGCGCAGCTAGCGGGGGCCTACGAGCAGTACTTC,CASSAQLAGAYEQYF
TRBJ2-3,NA,NA,TRBV4-2,TGTGCCAGCAGCCAAGTTTTGTTGGGGGGGGGCGGCCCTACAGATACGCAGTATTTT,CASSQVLLGGGGPTDTQYF
TRBJ2-1,NA,NA,TRBV10-3,TGTGCCATCAGTGATCTAGGTAGCTCCTACAATGAGCAGTTCTTC,CAISDLGSSYNEQFF
TRBJ1-2,once,TRBD1,TRBV7-8,TGTGCCAGCAGCCCCCCTGGACAGGGGGAGCTTCATGGCTACACCTTC,CASSPPGQGELHGYTF
TRBJ2-1,once,TRBD1,TRBV2,TGTGCCAGCAGGTACGGGACAGGGGGTACCTACAATGAGCAGTTCTTC,CASRYGTGGTYNEQFF
TRBJ1-1,NA,TRBD1,TRBV27,TGTGCCAGCAGTTTATCGGGGACAGGTGTTGGGGCTTTCTTT,CASSLSGTGVGAFF
TRBJ2-3,once,NA,TRBV7-2,TGTGCCAGCAGCTTAGTCTCGACAGATACGCAGTATTTT,CASSLVSTDTQYF
TRBJ2-7,NA,TRBD1,TRBV15,TGTGCCACCAGCTCGGACAGGGGGCGAGACTACGAGCAGTACTTC,CATSSDRGRDYEQYF
TRBJ2-1,NA,TRBD2,TRBV4-3,TGCGCCAGCAGCCAAGAATTCCCCGGACTAGCGGGGCACAATGAGCAGTTCTTC,CASSQEFPGLAGHNEQFF
TRBJ2-7,NA,NA,TRBV5-1,TGCGCCAGCACCTGGGGGTCCTCCTACGAGCAGTACTTC,CASTWGSSYEQYF
TRBJ2-7,NA,NA,TRBV12-3/TRBV12-4,TGTGCCAGCAGTTTAACAGGTTACGAGCAGTACTTC,CASSLTGYEQYF
TRBJ2-4,NA,NA,TRBV6-5,TGTGCCAGCACCGAATTAGGGGGGGCGGTAGACATTCAGTACTTC,CASTELGGAVDIQYF
TRBJ2-5,NA,NA,TRBV9,TGTGCCAGCAGCGTCAACAGACTGTACCAAGAGACCCAGTACTTC,CASSVNRLYQETQYF
TRBJ2-7,NA,NA,TRBV28,TGTGCCAGCAGTTTAAGAGTAGGGCGGATGACCTACGAGCAGTACTTC,CASSLRVGRMTYEQYF
TRBJ1-3,NA,NA,TRBV3-1/TRBV3-2,TGTGCCAGCAGCCAAGATGTACACAGATTCTCTGGAAACACCATATATTTT,CASSQDVHRFSGNTIYF
TRBJ2-1,NA,NA,TRBV15,TGTGCCACCAGCAGAGATTGGAGAGCCGATCACAATGAGCAGTTCTTC,CATSRDWRADHNEQFF
TRBJ2-7,NA,NA,TRBV4-1,TGCGCCAGCAGCTGGGACTTCCCGGGAAACGAGCAGTACTTC,CASSWDFPGNEQYF
TRBJ2-7,NA,NA,TRBV4-3,TGCGCCAGCAGCCAAGATACAAACAGGTGGGGGGCCGAGCAGTACTTC,CASSQDTNRWGAEQYF
TRBJ2-7,NA,NA,TRBV19,TGTGCCAAACGGGGGTCCCACGAGCAGTACTTC,CAKRGSHEQYF